This paragraph covers one TCR beta chain sequence. The data stem from a study of blood T cell repertoires in COVID-19. Turning to the study itself: T cells, B-cell-depleted T cells, or PBMCs supplied cDNA or gDNA.

The trim removed 5 bases at V and 3 bases at J, leaving 9 bases unmatched. CDR1 is SGHAT and CDR2 is FQNNGV in the germline V gene. The CDR3 is 16 amino acids. The table came from immunoSEQ multiplex PCR; TCRdb's copy has only in-frame clones and leaves some out. Of about 250,000 clones listed, about nine tenths are singletons. Sequencing was done on a sample of PBMCs or T cells enriched from blood (not recorded which). The receptor's source is a woman in her fifties or sixties who had recovered from COVID-19. The chain carries TRBV11-2 and TRBJ2-1; 8 nucleotides line up with TRBD1. Here the CDR3 reads CASSGLGQALYNEQFF. CDR3 nucleotide sequence: TGTGCCAGCAGCGGCCTGGGACAGGCCCTCTACAATGAGCAGTTCTTC.